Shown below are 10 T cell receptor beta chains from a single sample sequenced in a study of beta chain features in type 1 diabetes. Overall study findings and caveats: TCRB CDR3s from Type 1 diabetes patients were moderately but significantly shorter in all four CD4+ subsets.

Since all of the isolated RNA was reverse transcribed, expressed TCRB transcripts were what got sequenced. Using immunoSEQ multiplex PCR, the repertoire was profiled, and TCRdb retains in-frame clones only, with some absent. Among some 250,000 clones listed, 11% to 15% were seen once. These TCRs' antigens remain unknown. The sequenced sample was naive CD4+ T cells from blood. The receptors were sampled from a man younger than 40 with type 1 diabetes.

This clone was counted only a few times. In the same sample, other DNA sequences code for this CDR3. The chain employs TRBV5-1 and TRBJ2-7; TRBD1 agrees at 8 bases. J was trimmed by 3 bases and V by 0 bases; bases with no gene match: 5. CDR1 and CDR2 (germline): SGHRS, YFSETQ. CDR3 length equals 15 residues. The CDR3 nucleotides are TGCGCCAGCAGCTTGGGGGGGACAGGAGTCTACGAGCAGTACTTC. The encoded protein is CASSLGGTGVYEQYF.

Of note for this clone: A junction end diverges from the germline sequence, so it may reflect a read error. The CDR3 nucleotides read TGCGCCAGCAGCTTCTCGGGGGGCAAACAGCCCCAGCATTTT. Translation: CASSFSGGKQPQHF. This chain joins TRBV5-1 and TRBJ1-5, with D possibly matching TRBD1 (6 bases). The CDR3 extends over 14 amino acids. Germline V lookup: CDR1 SGHRS, CDR2 YFSETQ.

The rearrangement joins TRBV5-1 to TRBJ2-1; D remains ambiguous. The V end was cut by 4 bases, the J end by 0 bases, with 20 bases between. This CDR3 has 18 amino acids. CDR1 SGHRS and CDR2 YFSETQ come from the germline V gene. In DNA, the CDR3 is TGCGCCAGCAGCCTCTTGGGTTTAGCTTCAAGCTCCTACAATGAGCAGTTCTTC. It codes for CASSLLGLASSSYNEQFF.

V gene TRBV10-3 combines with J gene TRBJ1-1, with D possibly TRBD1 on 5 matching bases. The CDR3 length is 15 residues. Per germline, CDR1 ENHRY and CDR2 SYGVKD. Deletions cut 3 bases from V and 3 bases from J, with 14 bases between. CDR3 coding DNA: TGTGCCATCAGTGATGAGAAGGGCAGGGACACTGAAGCTTTCTTT. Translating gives CAISDEKGRDTEAFF.

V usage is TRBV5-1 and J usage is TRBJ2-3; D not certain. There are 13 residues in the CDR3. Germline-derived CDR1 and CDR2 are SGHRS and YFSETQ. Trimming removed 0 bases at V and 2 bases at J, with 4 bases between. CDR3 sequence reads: CASSLAHTDTQYF. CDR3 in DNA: TGCGCCAGCAGCTTGGCCCACACAGATACGCAGTATTTT.

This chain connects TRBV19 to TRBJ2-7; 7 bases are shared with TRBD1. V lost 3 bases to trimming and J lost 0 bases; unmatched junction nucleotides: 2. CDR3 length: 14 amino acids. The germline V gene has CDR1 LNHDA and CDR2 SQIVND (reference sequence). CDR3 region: CASSIDRDSYEQYF. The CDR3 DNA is TGTGCCAGTAGTATTGACAGGGACTCCTACGAGCAGTACTTC.

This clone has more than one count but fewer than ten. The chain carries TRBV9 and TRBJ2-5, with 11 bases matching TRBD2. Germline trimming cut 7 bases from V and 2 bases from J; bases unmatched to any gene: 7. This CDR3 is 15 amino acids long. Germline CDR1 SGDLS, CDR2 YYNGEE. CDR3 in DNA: TGTGCCAGCGGGCTAGCGGGGGGTCTGCAAGAGACCCAGTACTTC. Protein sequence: CASGLAGGLQETQYF.

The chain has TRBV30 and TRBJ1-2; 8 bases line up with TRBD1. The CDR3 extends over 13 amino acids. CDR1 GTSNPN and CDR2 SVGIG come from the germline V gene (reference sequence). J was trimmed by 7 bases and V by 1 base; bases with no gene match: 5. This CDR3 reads CAWSAQGAGGYTF. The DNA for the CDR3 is TGTGCCTGGAGTGCTCAGGGGGCGGGTGGCTACACCTTC.

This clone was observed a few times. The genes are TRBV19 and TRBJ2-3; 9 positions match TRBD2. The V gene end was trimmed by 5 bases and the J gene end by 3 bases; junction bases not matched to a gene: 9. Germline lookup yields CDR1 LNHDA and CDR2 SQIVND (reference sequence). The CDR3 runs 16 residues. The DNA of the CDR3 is TGTGCCAGTAGTCAAAGGACTAGCGCACCGACAGATACGCAGTATTTT. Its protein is CASSQRTSAPTDTQYF. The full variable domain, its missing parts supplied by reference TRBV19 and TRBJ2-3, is DGGITQSPKYLFRKEGQNVTLSCEQNLNHDAMYWYRQDPGQGLRLIYYSQIVNDFQKGDIAEGYSVSREKKESFPLTVTSAQKNPTAFYLCASSQRTSAPTDTQYFGPGTRLTVL.

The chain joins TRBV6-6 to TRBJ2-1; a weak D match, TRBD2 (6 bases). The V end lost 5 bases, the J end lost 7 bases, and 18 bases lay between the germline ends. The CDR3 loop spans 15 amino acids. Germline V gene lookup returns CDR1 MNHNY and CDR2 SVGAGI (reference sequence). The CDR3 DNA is TGTGCCAGCAGTCCCCTTATGACTAGAGGAAATGAGCAGTTCTTC. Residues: CASSPLMTRGNEQFF.